This passage covers 7 T cell receptor beta chains from one sample sequenced in a study of CD8+ T cells in alopecia areata. The sequencing template was cDNA reverse transcribed from extracted RNA. Only in-frame clones appear in the TCRdb table, and some are missing; sequencing was by immunoSEQ multiplex PCR. The sample contains about 200,000 clones, roughly 60% of which appear only once. Stated treatment: oral pan-JAK inhibitor, 5-10 mg twice daily. The sequencing used CD4+ T cells sorted from blood, collected at week 24, from a patient treated with tofacitinib. These receptors came from a human donor with alopecia areata.

This clone was recorded once. The rearrangement uses TRBV18 and TRBJ2-5; D gene unclear. The CDR3 length is 13 residues. V shed 5 bases and J shed 3 bases, with 10 bases lying between them. Germline V gene sequence: CDR1 KGHSH, CDR2 LQKENI. CDR3 amino acids: CASSSVREETQYF. In nucleotides, the CDR3 is TGTGCCAGCTCATCGGTCAGAGAAGAGACCCAGTACTTC.

This clone was counted only a few times. The chain employs TRBV27 and TRBJ2-5, with 10 bases aligning to TRBD2. J lost 4 bases, V lost 6 bases, and 5 bases had no gene match. The CDR3 totals 14 residues. Per the germline V gene, CDR1 is MNHEY and CDR2 is SMNVEV (reference sequence). CDR3 DNA sequence: TGTGCCAGCAGAAGAGCGGGAGGGGGAGAGACCCAGTACTTC. This codes for CASRRAGGGETQYF.

This clone was counted only a few times. This rearrangement joins TRBV2 to TRBJ1-4, with D possibly being TRBD1 (6 bases). This CDR3 is 13 amino acids long. The V and J ends lost 7 bases and 8 bases respectively, with 14 bases between them. The V gene's germline CDR1 is SNHLY and CDR2 FYNNEI. The CDR3 is CASKTGPEEKLFF. CDR3 sequence (DNA): TGTGCCAGCAAAACAGGGCCGGAGGAAAAACTGTTTTTT.

The V call is TRBV6-5, the J call TRBJ1-6; unclear D gene. Germline V CDR1 and CDR2: MNHEY, SVGAGI. V shed 5 bases and J shed 7 bases, with 6 bases lying between them. There are 12 residues in the CDR3. Written as DNA, the CDR3 is TGTGCCAGCAGTCCGGCCAATTCACCCCTCCACTTT. Its translation: CASSPANSPLHF.

The V call is TRBV27, the J call TRBJ2-7; D is possibly TRBD1 (6 bases). The CDR3 runs to 14 residues. CDR1 is MNHEY, CDR2 SMNVEV, per germline (reference sequence). Deletions cut 3 bases from V and 2 bases from J, with 11 bases between. Written as DNA, the CDR3 is TGTGCCAGCAGTTTGGGACAAGGGCCCTACGAGCAGTACTTC. It encodes CASSLGQGPYEQYF.

The chain employs TRBV29-1 and TRBJ1-2; tentatively, D is TRBD1 (6 bases). This CDR3 contains 14 residues. Germline values: CDR1 SQVTM, CDR2 ANQGSEA. Trimming stripped 5 bases from V and 4 bases from J, with 17 bases between. CDR3: CSVTTGLGSYGYTF. The DNA for the CDR3 is TGCAGCGTTACAACAGGGCTCGGATCCTATGGCTACACCTTC. Looking up the rest from reference TRBV29-1 and TRBJ1-2 gives the full variable domain: SAVISQKPSRDICQRGTSLTIQCQVDSQVTMMFWYRQQPGQSLTLIATANQGSEATYESGFVIDKFPISRPNLTFSTLTVSNMSPEDSSIYLCSVTTGLGSYGYTFGSGTRLTVV.

This clone was seen more than once but under ten times. The V call is TRBV10-3, the J call TRBJ1-2; 9 nucleotides line up with TRBD1. This CDR3 has 16 residues. Germline V gene lookup returns CDR1 ENHRY and CDR2 SYGVKD. Unmatched junction bases numbered 5, after V lost 0 bases and J lost 3 bases. CDR3 amino acids: CAISESETGGDYGYTF. As DNA, the CDR3 is TGTGCCATCAGTGAGTCGGAGACAGGGGGTGACTATGGCTACACCTTC.